This T cell receptor (beta chain) was captured in a study of T cells in Graves' hyperthyroidism and ophthalmopathy. TCR beta CDR3 region amplification was performed from RNA transcripts. A first-round RT-PCR of the TCR CDR3 used the HTBI primer set. TCRdb re-called the multiplex PCR reads with MiXCR, one entry per CDR3 protein. Of a few hundred thousand distinct CDR3 sequences listed, approximately 25% are singletons. A lack of ophthalmopathy progression within 18 months defined stable Graves' hyperthyroidism. The junction had 3 bases not matched to a gene; V was cut back by 0 bases and J by 7 bases. From germline, CDR1 is LNHNV and CDR2 YYDKDF (reference sequence). The CDR3 sequence is 15 residues long. This clonotype appeared a few times.

The V and J genes are TRBV15 and TRBJ1-6; 7 bases line up with TRBD1. The sequence came from a man between 50 and 59 years old with Graves' hyperthyroidism. Sequenced input: blood. The CDR3 DNA is TGTGCCACCAGCAGAGACAAGGGGGCCAATTCACCCCTCCACTTT. Residues: CATSRDKGANSPLHF.